The next 27 T cell receptor beta chains were all read from a single sample in a study of blood T cell repertoires in COVID-19. TCRdb's table, derived via immunoSEQ multiplex PCR, lists solely in-frame clones and lacks some. The data show tens of thousands of clones, with over 70% seen just once and less than 10% held by the top ten. Input material: peripheral blood. The receptor source for this set is a human donor in a cohort sampled during active COVID-19.

CDR3 nucleotides: TGTGCCAGCAGTTACGGGGCAGGCTATAGCAATCAGCCCCAGCATTTT. Encoded protein: CASSYGAGYSNQPQHF. V usage is TRBV6-2 or TRBV6-3 and J usage is TRBJ1-5; D perhaps matches TRBD1 (5 bases). The germline CDR1 and CDR2 sequences are MNHEY and SVGEGT. The ends were cut back, 2 bases at V and 0 bases at J, with 11 bases in the middle. The CDR3 is 16 amino acids.

The chain has TRBV25-1 and TRBJ1-6, with TRBD1 matching 9 bases. Germline trimming cut 10 bases from V and 5 bases from J; bases unmatched to any gene: 9. The germline gives CDR1 MGHDK, CDR2 SYGVNS. CDR3 length: 15 residues. CDR3 sequence: CATLGQGLHNSPLHF. CDR3 DNA: TGTGCCACCTTGGGACAGGGACTTCATAATTCACCCCTCCACTTT.

The chain employs TRBV4-1 and TRBJ2-7, with D possibly TRBD2 on 7 matching bases. CDR3 size: 16 residues. Germline CDR1 and CDR2: MGHRA and YSYEKL. The germline V and J ends were trimmed by 4 bases and 3 bases, with 19 bases remaining between them. The CDR3 loop reads CASSRGLVRTDYEQYF. For the CDR3, the DNA is TGCGCCAGCAGCCGAGGACTAGTAAGGACAGACTACGAGCAGTACTTC.

The chain carries TRBV12-3 or TRBV12-4 and TRBJ1-5, with D perhaps matching TRBD1 (5 bases). This CDR3 is built from 13 residues. V was clipped by 6 bases and J by 7 bases, with 13 bases between them. The CDR3 spells CASSLGGKQPQHF. The CDR3, as DNA: TGTGCCAGCAGCCTTGGGGGGAAGCAGCCCCAGCATTTT.

CDR3 nucleotide sequence: TGTGCCTGCAAGCGGGGGGAACTTACCTACGAGCAGTACTTC. Its translation: CACKRGELTYEQYF. The chain uses TRBV30 and TRBJ2-7; 9 nucleotides agree with TRBD2. The CDR3 runs to 14 residues. Germline-derived CDR1 and CDR2 are GTSNPN and SVGIG (reference sequence). V lost 6 bases and J lost 2; bases outside the gene matches: 8.

The rearrangement uses TRBV2 and TRBJ2-7, with D tentatively TRBD1 (5 bases). The CDR3 is 12 amino acids. Trimming removed 7 bases at V and 3 bases at J, with 10 bases between. The germline V gene encodes CDR1 SNHLY and CDR2 FYNNEI. The DNA of the CDR3 is TGTGCCAGCAATTCGCAGGGCTACGAGCAGTACTTC. Protein sequence: CASNSQGYEQYF.

The chain couples TRBV9 to TRBJ2-7; 12 nucleotides align to TRBD2. Germline-derived CDR1 and CDR2 are SGDLS and YYNGEE. CDR3 length equals 14 residues. V was clipped by 6 bases and J by 6 bases; unmatched bases: 7. The CDR3 DNA sequence: TGTGCCAGCACCCGACTAGCGGGGGACGGCGAGCAGTACTTC. Translating it yields CASTRLAGDGEQYF. The whole variable domain, filled in from reference TRBV9 and TRBJ2-7, reads DSGVTQTPKHLITATGQRVTLRCSPRSGDLSVYWYQQSLDQGLQFLIQYYNGEERAKGNILERFSAQQFPDLHSELNLSSLELGDSALYFCASTRLAGDGEQYFGPGTRLTVT.

This rearrangement joins TRBV6-5 to TRBJ1-2; 9 nucleotides agree with TRBD1. There are 14 residues in the CDR3. The J segment lost 4 bases and the V segment lost 2 bases, leaving 2 bases of the junction unmatched. CDR1 is MNHEY and CDR2 is SVGAGI in the germline V gene. This CDR3 reads CASSYTDRGYGYTF. The CDR3 bases are TGTGCCAGCAGTTACACGGACAGGGGCTATGGCTACACCTTC.

The chain carries TRBV4-2 and TRBJ2-7, with 9 nucleotides matching TRBD1. CDR1 and CDR2 from the germline V gene are LGHNA and YNFKEQ. The V and J ends lost 1 base and 2 bases, in that order; junction bases with no gene match: 6. This CDR3 is built from 16 residues. CDR3 sequence: CASSQAGGQGTYEQYF. Written as DNA, the CDR3 is TGTGCCAGCAGCCAAGCCGGAGGACAGGGGACCTACGAGCAGTACTTC.

The chain couples TRBV3-1 (or the pseudogene TRBV3-2) to TRBJ2-7; D gene unclear. The V gene lost 1 base and the J gene lost 0 bases, with 10 bases spanning the gap. In germline, CDR1 is LGHDT, CDR2 YNNKEL (reference sequence). This CDR3 spans 15 amino acids. The CDR3 region has the DNA TGTGCCAGCAGCCAAGGAGTGACAAACTCCTACGAGCAGTACTTC. Translation gives CASSQGVTNSYEQYF.

The V call is TRBV7-3, the J call TRBJ2-3, with a possible D match to TRBD1 (5 bases). The CDR3 consists of 13 residues. Germline V gene lookup returns CDR1 SGHTA and CDR2 FQGTGA. The V and J ends lost 2 bases and 3 bases respectively, with 6 bases between them. This CDR3 reads CASSLQGTDTQYF. The CDR3 DNA reads TGTGCCAGCAGCTTACAGGGAACAGATACGCAGTATTTT.

The chain is built from TRBV7-8 and TRBJ1-1; TRBD1 might be the D (6 bases). V gave up 1 base and J gave up 4 bases, with 13 bases separating them. From germline, CDR1 is SGHVS and CDR2 FQNEAQ. The CDR3 is 15 amino acids. CDR3 residues: CASSLDRGGGTEAFF. The CDR3 DNA is TGTGCCAGCAGCTTAGATCGGGGAGGGGGCACTGAAGCTTTCTTT.

The genes are TRBV7-2 and TRBJ2-5; 7 nucleotides match TRBD2. Germline lookup yields CDR1 SGHTA and CDR2 FQGNSA. V lost 6 bases, J lost 5 bases, and 18 bases stayed unmatched. CDR3 size: 17 residues. For the CDR3, the DNA is TGTGCCAGCAGTCCCTATCGTGGCGGGGGACGGGAGGAGACCCAGTACTTC. Translation gives CASSPYRGGGREETQYF.

This clone came up once. This chain joins TRBV9 and TRBJ2-3; 9 nucleotides align to TRBD2. Germline lookup yields CDR1 SGDLS and CDR2 YYNGEE. The CDR3 runs 16 residues. After removal of 0 bases from V and 3 bases from J, the junction contained 5 bases not matched to a gene. This chain's CDR3 is CASSVEAGGQTDTQYF. DNA of the CDR3: TGTGCCAGCAGCGTAGAGGCGGGAGGGCAAACAGATACGCAGTATTTT.

This chain links TRBV4-3 with TRBJ1-3; D remains ambiguous. The CDR3 runs to 15 residues. Trimming shortened V by 0 bases and J by 5 bases, and 11 bases separated the two germline ends. CDR1 and CDR2 (germline): LGHNA, YSLEER. CDR3 amino acids: CASSQDSGFRNTIYF. DNA for the CDR3: TGCGCCAGCAGCCAAGATTCCGGGTTCCGAAACACCATATATTTT.

The chain couples TRBV7-3 to TRBJ2-2, with D maybe TRBD2 (5 bases). Trimming left V 5 bases short and J 3 bases short, with 10 bases between. In germline, CDR1 is SGHTA, CDR2 FQGTGA. This CDR3 spans 14 amino acids. CDR3 nucleotides: TGTGCCAGCAGCGAGGGTGCCCACACCGGGGAGCTGTTTTTT. It encodes CASSEGAHTGELFF.

V gene TRBV2 combines with J gene TRBJ2-3, with 7 bases that match TRBD2. J gave up 5 bases and V 6 bases, and 14 bases lay outside the gene matches. CDR3 size: 16 residues. Germline V lookup: CDR1 SNHLY, CDR2 FYNNEI. CDR3 sequence: CASRTSGTIFRDTQYF. The CDR3 nucleotides read TGTGCCAGCAGGACATCCGGGACTATATTTCGAGATACGCAGTATTTT. Filled out from reference TRBV2 and TRBJ2-3, the complete variable domain reads EPEVTQTPSHQVTQMGQEVILRCVPISNHLYFYWYRQILGQKVEFLVSFYNNEISEKSEIFDDQFSVERPDGSNFTLKIRSTKLEDSAMYFCASRTSGTIFRDTQYFGPGTRLTVL.

The chain carries TRBV12-3 or TRBV12-4 and TRBJ2-7; 10 bases are shared with TRBD1. V lost 4 bases and J lost 10; bases outside the gene matches: 4. CDR3 size: 12 residues. CDR3 sequence (DNA): TGTGCCAGCAGTTCCGACAGGGGGCAACAGTACTTC. It yields the protein CASSSDRGQQYF.

This sequence joins TRBV19 and TRBJ2-1, with 8 bases that match TRBD1. CDR1 and CDR2 from the germline V gene are LNHDA and SQIVND (reference sequence). Losses at the gene ends were 1 base for V and 6 bases for J; bases not matched to a gene: 5. The CDR3 consists of 15 residues. CDR3 amino acids: CASSIGFQGANEQFF. The CDR3 DNA reads TGTGCCAGTAGTATAGGGTTTCAGGGGGCCAATGAGCAGTTCTTC.

The rearrangement uses TRBV6-5 and TRBJ2-3; D is unresolved. CDR3 length equals 16 residues. Trimming left V 2 bases short and J 1 base short, with 13 bases between. Germline CDR1 reads MNHEY; CDR2 reads SVGAGI. CDR3 residues: CASSYRVGRGTDTQYF. The CDR3 DNA reads TGTGCCAGCAGTTACCGCGTGGGCAGAGGCACAGATACGCAGTATTTT.

Note on this clone: Germline and junction disagree at one end, which may indicate a read error. This sequence joins TRBV6-1 and TRBJ2-7; 11 bases line up with TRBD1. CDR3 length equals 15 residues. CDR1 MNHNS and CDR2 SASEGT come from the germline V gene. The CDR3 DNA reads as TGTGCCAGCAGTGAATCCAGGTGGGCGCGGGGACAGGGGGATTTC. Its translation is CASSESRWARGQGDF.

The chain employs TRBV5-4 and TRBJ2-1, with TRBD2 matching 7 bases. This CDR3 contains 16 residues. V shed 3 bases and J 5 bases; nucleotides not matched to a gene: 11. CDR1 is SGHNT, CDR2 YYREEE, per germline (reference sequence). The CDR3, as DNA: TGTGCCAGCAGCTCCCGGGACTACAAAGAGAACAATGAGCAGTTCTTC. Translated, it gives CASSSRDYKENNEQFF.

The rearrangement joins TRBV4-3 to TRBJ2-1; a possible D gene is TRBD1 (6 bases). The CDR3 has 14 amino acids. Trimming stripped 3 bases from V and 7 bases from J, with 13 bases between. The germline CDR1 and CDR2 sequences are LGHNA and YSLEER. The CDR3 nucleotides read TGCGCCAGCAGCCAGGTCCGGGACAATAATGAGCAGTTCTTC. Amino acids: CASSQVRDNNEQFF.

The genes are TRBV4-3 and TRBJ1-1; D unresolved. From germline, CDR1 is LGHNA and CDR2 YSLEER. The CDR3 covers 16 residues. Trimming took off 0 bases at V and 0 bases at J, with 11 bases between the two ends. The CDR3 DNA follows: TGCGCCAGCAGCCAAGACCGAACAACCATGAACACTGAAGCTTTCTTT. This sequence encodes CASSQDRTTMNTEAFF.

This sequence joins TRBV4-1 and TRBJ2-5, with D perhaps TRBD2 (7 bases). Germline values: CDR1 MGHRA, CDR2 YSYEKL. V lost 3 bases, J lost 5 bases, and 25 bases lay in between. CDR3 length: 18 amino acids. The CDR3 DNA is TGCGCCAGCAGCCAGTCCCCCGGGGGCGGGAGTAGTCGGGAGACCCAGTACTTC. Translating gives CASSQSPGGGSSRETQYF.

This chain connects TRBV3-1 (or the pseudogene TRBV3-2) to TRBJ2-2; tentatively, D is TRBD1 (6 bases). V was trimmed by 1 base and J by 5 bases, leaving 20 bases between them. Germline-derived CDR1 and CDR2 are LGHDT and YNNKEL (reference sequence). The CDR3 consists of 18 residues. The CDR3 region is CASSQVGVIQGRTGELFF. Here the CDR3 DNA reads TGTGCCAGCAGCCAAGTGGGGGTTATACAGGGAAGGACCGGGGAGCTGTTTTTT.

The chain links TRBV5-1 to TRBJ2-1; 12 nucleotides agree with TRBD2. With V trimmed by 2 bases and J by 6 bases, 12 bases remained unmatched. The CDR3 is 18 amino acids. Germline assignment: CDR1 SGHRS and CDR2 YFSETQ. Here the CDR3 reads CASSFGLISSGGANEQFF. The DNA of the CDR3 is TGCGCCAGCAGCTTCGGGTTAATTTCTAGCGGGGGGGCCAATGAGCAGTTCTTC.